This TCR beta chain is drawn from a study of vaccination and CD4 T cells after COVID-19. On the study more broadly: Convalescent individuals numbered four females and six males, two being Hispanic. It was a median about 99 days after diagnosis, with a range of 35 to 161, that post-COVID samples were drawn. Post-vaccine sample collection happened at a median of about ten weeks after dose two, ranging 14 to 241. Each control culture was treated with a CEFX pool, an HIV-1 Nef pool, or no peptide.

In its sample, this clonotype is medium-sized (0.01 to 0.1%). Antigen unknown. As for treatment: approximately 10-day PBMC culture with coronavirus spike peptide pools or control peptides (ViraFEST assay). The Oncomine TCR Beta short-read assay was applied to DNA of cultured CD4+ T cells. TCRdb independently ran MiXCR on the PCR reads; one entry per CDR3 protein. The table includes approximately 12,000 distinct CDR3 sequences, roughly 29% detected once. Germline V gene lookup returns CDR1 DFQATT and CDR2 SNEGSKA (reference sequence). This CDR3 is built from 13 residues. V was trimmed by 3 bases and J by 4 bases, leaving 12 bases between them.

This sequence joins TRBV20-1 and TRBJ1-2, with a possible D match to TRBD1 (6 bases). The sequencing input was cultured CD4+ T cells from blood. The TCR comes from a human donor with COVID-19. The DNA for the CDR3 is TGCAGTGCTAGTTCCGGACAGATCTATGGCTACACCTTC. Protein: CSASSGQIYGYTF.